Following are 18 T cell receptor beta chains from one sample sequenced in a study of cytomegalovirus exposure and HLA in healthy donors. The assay was immunoSEQ multiplex PCR, and TCRdb's table has in-frame clones only and misses some. The sample contains 200,000 or so clones, 70% to 85% of which appear only once. Sequenced input: PBMCs. The receptors were sampled from a woman aged 30 to 39 in good health and CMV-seropositive.

This sequence joins TRBV18 and TRBJ1-5; D perhaps matches TRBD1 (5 bases). CDR1 is KGHSH and CDR2 is LQKENI in the germline V gene. Trimming shortened V by 1 base and J by 1 base, and 5 bases separated the two germline ends. This CDR3 has 14 residues. CDR3 coding DNA: TGTGCCAGCTCACCACAGGGGAGCAATCAGCCCCAGCATTTT. Its translation: CASSPQGSNQPQHF.

The V call is TRBV29-1, the J call TRBJ2-7; 8 bases are a match to TRBD2. CDR1 and CDR2 (germline): SQVTM, ANQGSEA. V trimming: 2 bases; J trimming: 7 bases; junction bases outside the gene matches: 7. The CDR3 consists of 13 residues. Written as DNA, the CDR3 is TGCAGCGTTGAATTCCTTTCGGGGGGGGAGCAGTACTTC. Translating it yields CSVEFLSGGEQYF.

The chain joins TRBV6-6 to TRBJ2-7; 9 nucleotides agree with TRBD1. Germline-derived CDR1 and CDR2 are MNHNY and SVGAGI (reference sequence). This CDR3 region has 15 residues. Trimming removed 4 bases from V and 6 bases from J; junction bases left unmatched: 10. CDR3 sequence (DNA): TGTGCCAGCAGTTCCCCGGGACAGGGTTCGGTCGAGCAGTACTTC. As protein: CASSSPGQGSVEQYF.

The V and J genes are TRBV27 and TRBJ1-4, with 8 bases lining up with TRBD1. V lost 4 bases and J lost 7; bases outside the gene matches: 2. CDR3 length equals 13 residues. From germline, CDR1 is MNHEY and CDR2 SMNVEV (reference sequence). The CDR3 loop is CASSWTGSEKLFF. The CDR3 nucleotides read TGTGCCAGCAGTTGGACAGGGAGTGAAAAACTGTTTTTT.

The rearrangement links TRBV2 to TRBJ2-2, with a possible D match to TRBD2 (7 bases). The V end was cut by 2 bases, the J end by 6 bases, with 28 bases between. There are 20 residues in the CDR3. In germline, CDR1 is SNHLY, CDR2 FYNNEI. CDR3 DNA: TGTGCCAGCAGTGAAATCGCCCACCGGCGGGGGCGCAGGACGCCCGGGGAGCTGTTTTTT. Protein sequence: CASSEIAHRRGRRTPGELFF.

This sequence joins TRBV29-1 and TRBJ2-6; D is undetermined. Per germline, CDR1 SQVTM and CDR2 ANQGSEA. The V end lost 4 bases, the J end lost 3 bases, and 10 bases lay between the germline ends. The length of the CDR3 is 14 residues. The CDR3 nucleotides are TGCAGCGTTGGCCACAGTTTTGGGGCCAACGTCCTGACTTTC. Residues: CSVGHSFGANVLTF.

The chain links TRBV29-1 to TRBJ2-5, with unresolved D. V dropped 0 bases and J dropped 5 bases, with 10 bases sitting between them. This CDR3 is 13 amino acids long. Germline V gives CDR1 SQVTM, CDR2 ANQGSEA. This CDR3 is CSVEEWPRETQYF. As DNA, the CDR3 is TGCAGCGTTGAAGAATGGCCTAGGGAGACCCAGTACTTC. The full variable domain, with the rest looked up from reference TRBV29-1 and TRBJ2-5, is SAVISQKPSRDICQRGTSLTIQCQVDSQVTMMFWYRQQPGQSLTLIATANQGSEATYESGFVIDKFPISRPNLTFSTLTVSNMSPEDSSIYLCSVEEWPRETQYFGPGTRLLVL.

The genes are TRBV18 and TRBJ1-1; 8 bases map to TRBD1. The CDR3 consists of 14 residues. The germline gives CDR1 KGHSH, CDR2 LQKENI. The J segment lost 3 bases and the V segment lost 4 bases, leaving 4 bases of the junction unmatched. Written as DNA, the CDR3 is TGTGCCAGCTCACGACAGGACAGGGACACTGAAGCTTTCTTT. It encodes CASSRQDRDTEAFF.

This rearrangement joins TRBV2 to TRBJ2-7, with no clear D. Trimming shortened V by 8 bases and J by 0 bases, and 14 bases separated the two germline ends. There are 14 residues in the CDR3. CDR1 is SNHLY and CDR2 is FYNNEI in the germline V gene. The CDR3 loop reads CASLRSLPSYEQYF. CDR3 sequence (DNA): TGTGCCAGCCTACGATCCCTCCCCTCCTACGAGCAGTACTTC.

V is TRBV2 and J is TRBJ1-5, with TRBD1 matching 7 bases. Germline CDR1 is SNHLY and CDR2 is FYNNEI. The CDR3 is 15 amino acids. The ends lost 7 bases at V and 5 bases at J; junction bases unmatched: 11. The CDR3 loop reads CASTRQGWEDQPQHF. For the CDR3, the DNA is TGTGCCAGCACCAGACAGGGCTGGGAGGATCAGCCCCAGCATTTT.

CDR3 DNA: TGCGCCAGCAGCCAGACCCACGCCGAGCGAGCTTTCTTT. Its translation: CASSQTHAERAFF. The genes are TRBV5-1 and TRBJ1-1; D call uncertain. Germline CDR1 and CDR2: SGHRS and YFSETQ. The CDR3 is 13 amino acids. The V end lost 4 bases, the J end lost 10 bases, and 17 bases lay between the germline ends.

This clone occurred a few times. V gene TRBV5-1 combines with J gene TRBJ2-7; D is undetermined. V gave up 0 bases and J gave up 3 bases, with 7 bases separating them. CDR3 size: 13 residues. CDR1 is SGHRS and CDR2 is YFSETQ in the germline V gene. The DNA for the CDR3 is TGCGCCAGCAGCTTGGTCGTTAGCTACGAGCAGTACTTC. As protein: CASSLVVSYEQYF.

The chain carries TRBV11-3 and TRBJ2-1, with TRBD2 matching over 8 bases. The CDR3 is 14 residues long. Germline V gene lookup returns CDR1 SGHNT and CDR2 YENEEA. V lost 5 bases, J lost 5 bases, and 5 bases stayed unmatched. The CDR3 bases are TGTGCCAGCAGCCTCGGGAGGGCCAACAATGAGCAGTTCTTC. This translates into CASSLGRANNEQFF.

The chain links TRBV6-1 to TRBJ2-5; 14 bases match TRBD2. Germline trimming cut 3 bases from V and 5 bases from J; bases unmatched to any gene: 5. The CDR3 has 16 amino acids. CDR1 MNHNS and CDR2 SASEGT come from the germline V gene. The CDR3 sequence: CASSDRLAGGWETQYF. The CDR3 bases are TGTGCCAGCAGTGACCGACTAGCGGGAGGGTGGGAGACCCAGTACTTC.

The rearrangement links TRBV5-1 to TRBJ2-1; 8 bases line up with TRBD1. V shed 3 bases, J shed 6 bases, and the junction held 8 bases outside the gene matches. CDR3 length: 15 amino acids. Per germline, CDR1 SGHRS and CDR2 YFSETQ. The CDR3 loop is CASSSRQGRGNEQFF. As DNA, the CDR3 is TGCGCCAGCAGCTCCAGACAGGGGAGAGGCAATGAGCAGTTCTTC.

The chain joins TRBV4-1 to TRBJ2-5; D is undetermined. V was trimmed by 2 bases and J by 5 bases, leaving 6 bases between them. CDR3 length: 12 amino acids. CDR1 and CDR2 (germline): MGHRA, YSYEKL. Here the CDR3 reads CASSQIGETQYF. Written as DNA, the CDR3 is TGCGCCAGCAGCCAAATCGGGGAGACCCAGTACTTC.

This sequence joins TRBV6-1 and TRBJ2-3; D unresolved. CDR3 length: 15 residues. CDR1 and CDR2 from the germline V gene are MNHNS and SASEGT. Trimming shortened V by 3 bases and J by 1 base, and 11 bases separated the two germline ends. For the CDR3, the DNA is TGTGCCAGCAGTGAGTTGGTAGCAGGCACAGATACGCAGTATTTT. It yields the protein CASSELVAGTDTQYF.

This clone was seen just once. V gene TRBV4-2 combines with J gene TRBJ2-3; TRBD1 agrees at 7 bases. Losses at the gene ends were 2 bases for V and 6 bases for J; bases not matched to a gene: 11. The germline gives CDR1 LGHNA, CDR2 YNFKEQ. This CDR3 spans 16 amino acids. In nucleotides, the CDR3 is TGTGCCAGCAGCCAACGAGGACAGGACCGATCGGATACGCAGTATTTT. It encodes CASSQRGQDRSDTQYF.